Listed below are T cell receptor beta chains from one sample, sequenced in a study of graft-versus-host responses after intestinal transplantation. These receptors are not linked to any known antigen. Clones were sequenced by immunoSEQ multiplex PCR, and TCRdb holds only the in-frame ones, with some missing. The sample includes some 48,000 clones, about 81% of them seen just once. This sample comprised unstimulated CD4+ T cells sorted from spleen or lymph node cells, obtained before transplant. The receptors were gathered from a human donor who was the organ donor for an intestinal transplant. Each CDR3 is given without its conserved first and last residue. Each record gives: V gene, J gene, clone size, CDR3 protein. Clone size is not always given. Where it is, it says once, few, many or a class for expanded clones.

v_call: TRBV7-2
j_call: TRBJ2-7
clone_size: .
cdr3_aa: ASSFYVEQY

v_call: TRBV27
j_call: TRBJ2-1
clone_size: .
cdr3_aa: ASSQLMTSNEQF

v_call: TRBV13
j_call: TRBJ2-1
clone_size: .
cdr3_aa: ASSRTSGGGNEQF

v_call: TRBV9
j_call: TRBJ2-2
clone_size: .
cdr3_aa: ASSVASGNTGELF

v_call: TRBV18
j_call: TRBJ2-5
clone_size: .
cdr3_aa: ASSPLGLVETQY

v_call: TRBV9
j_call: TRBJ1-2
clone_size: once
cdr3_aa: ASSPKGQFNYGYT

v_call: TRBV9
j_call: TRBJ1-4
clone_size: .
cdr3_aa: ASSVMPGQSEKLF

v_call: TRBV30
j_call: TRBJ1-2
clone_size: .
cdr3_aa: ATSGTSAFWWT

v_call: TRBV10-3
j_call: TRBJ2-3
clone_size: .
cdr3_aa: AISRTSFTDTQY

v_call: TRBV29-1
j_call: TRBJ2-5
clone_size: .
cdr3_aa: SGARDNRGGETQY

v_call: TRBV4-1
j_call: TRBJ1-1
clone_size: .
cdr3_aa: ASSQEAGFEAF

v_call: TRBV10-1
j_call: TRBJ1-2
clone_size: .
cdr3_aa: ASSESGGYGYT

v_call: TRBV2
j_call: TRBJ1-2
clone_size: .
cdr3_aa: AIPRGGYT

v_call: TRBV6-5
j_call: TRBJ1-6
clone_size: .
cdr3_aa: ASSPGSFSPLH

v_call: TRBV6-1
j_call: TRBJ2-2
clone_size: few
cdr3_aa: ASSALAGGPGELF

v_call: TRBV19
j_call: TRBJ1-2
clone_size: .
cdr3_aa: ASSRDSSNYGYT

v_call: TRBV14
j_call: TRBJ2-5
clone_size: .
cdr3_aa: ASSQERGDRVYQETQY

v_call: TRBV5-1
j_call: TRBJ2-3
clone_size: .
cdr3_aa: ASSSPSTDTQY